This TCR beta chain was found in a study of shared clonotypes between healthy human individuals. As for the study in general: A couple of female and three male donors aged 18 to 49 were enrolled.

The test was conducted at deep level. The table came from immunoSEQ multiplex PCR; TCRdb's copy has only in-frame clones and leaves some out. Of approximately 500,000 clones in the sample, about three quarters were seen once. Study findings and constraints: Among donors, sharing of clonotypes was expected to be affected by sequencing depth.

Among the donors, all were Caucasian adults who lived in Nashville, Tennessee. This CDR3 region has 14 residues. Germline CDR1 reads SNHLY; CDR2 reads FYNNEI. The ends lost 6 bases at V and 3 bases at J; junction bases unmatched: 5. A note on this clone: Its antigen is not identified. The same CDR3 can be traced to other DNA sequences in this sample.

The sample comprised PBMCs. This sequence was found in a woman between 35 and 50 years old in good health. Some clones in this sample may be carry-over from other donors' samples. The chain is built from TRBV2 and TRBJ1-3; 7 bases fit TRBD1. CDR3 sequence reads: CASRRQGGGNTIYF. The CDR3 nucleotides are TGTGCCAGCAGAAGACAGGGCGGTGGAAACACCATATATTTT.